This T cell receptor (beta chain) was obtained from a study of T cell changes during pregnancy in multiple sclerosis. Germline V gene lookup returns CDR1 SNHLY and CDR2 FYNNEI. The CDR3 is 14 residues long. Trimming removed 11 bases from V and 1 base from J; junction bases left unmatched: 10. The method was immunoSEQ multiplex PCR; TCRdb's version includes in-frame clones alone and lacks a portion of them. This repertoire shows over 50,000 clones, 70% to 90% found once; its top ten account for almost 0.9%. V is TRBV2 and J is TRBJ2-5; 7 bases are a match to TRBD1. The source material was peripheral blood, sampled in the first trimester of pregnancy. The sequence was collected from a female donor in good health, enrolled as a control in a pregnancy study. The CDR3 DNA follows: TGTGCCGGCCACAGGGGCGGCTTCCAAGAGACCCAGTACTTC. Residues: CAGHRGGFQETQYF.